This T cell receptor beta chain was obtained from a study of cytomegalovirus exposure and HLA in healthy donors. Across the study: From donors who were HLA-typed, an early data release held approximately 80 million unique TCRs.

In regard to this clone: Its antigen is currently unknown.

The CDR3 runs 16 residues. Germline CDR1 and CDR2: LNHDA and SQIVND (reference sequence). V lost 5 bases to trimming and J lost 1 base; unmatched junction nucleotides: 9. General observations from the study: Because they were indistinguishable, some V segments, including TRBV6-2 and TRBV6-3, were excluded.

13 Jbeta primers and 60 Vbeta primers were used for the PCR. Assay: immunoSEQ multiplex PCR; the TCRdb copy retains only in-frame clones and omits some. The sample has 85,000 to 130,000 clones; about 75% are singletons. This chain connects TRBV19 to TRBJ2-5, with 8 bases identical to TRBD2. Sequencing was carried out using PBMCs. This receptor was identified in a man aged 55 to 70 in good health and CMV-seropositive. The CDR3 protein is CASSGAWSGGQETQYF. The CDR3 nucleotides are TGTGCCAGTAGTGGCGCCTGGAGCGGGGGCCAAGAGACCCAGTACTTC. The whole variable domain, remainder taken from reference TRBV19 and TRBJ2-5, is DGGITQSPKYLFRKEGQNVTLSCEQNLNHDAMYWYRQDPGQGLRLIYYSQIVNDFQKGDIAEGYSVSREKKESFPLTVTSAQKNPTAFYLCASSGAWSGGQETQYFGPGTRLLVL.